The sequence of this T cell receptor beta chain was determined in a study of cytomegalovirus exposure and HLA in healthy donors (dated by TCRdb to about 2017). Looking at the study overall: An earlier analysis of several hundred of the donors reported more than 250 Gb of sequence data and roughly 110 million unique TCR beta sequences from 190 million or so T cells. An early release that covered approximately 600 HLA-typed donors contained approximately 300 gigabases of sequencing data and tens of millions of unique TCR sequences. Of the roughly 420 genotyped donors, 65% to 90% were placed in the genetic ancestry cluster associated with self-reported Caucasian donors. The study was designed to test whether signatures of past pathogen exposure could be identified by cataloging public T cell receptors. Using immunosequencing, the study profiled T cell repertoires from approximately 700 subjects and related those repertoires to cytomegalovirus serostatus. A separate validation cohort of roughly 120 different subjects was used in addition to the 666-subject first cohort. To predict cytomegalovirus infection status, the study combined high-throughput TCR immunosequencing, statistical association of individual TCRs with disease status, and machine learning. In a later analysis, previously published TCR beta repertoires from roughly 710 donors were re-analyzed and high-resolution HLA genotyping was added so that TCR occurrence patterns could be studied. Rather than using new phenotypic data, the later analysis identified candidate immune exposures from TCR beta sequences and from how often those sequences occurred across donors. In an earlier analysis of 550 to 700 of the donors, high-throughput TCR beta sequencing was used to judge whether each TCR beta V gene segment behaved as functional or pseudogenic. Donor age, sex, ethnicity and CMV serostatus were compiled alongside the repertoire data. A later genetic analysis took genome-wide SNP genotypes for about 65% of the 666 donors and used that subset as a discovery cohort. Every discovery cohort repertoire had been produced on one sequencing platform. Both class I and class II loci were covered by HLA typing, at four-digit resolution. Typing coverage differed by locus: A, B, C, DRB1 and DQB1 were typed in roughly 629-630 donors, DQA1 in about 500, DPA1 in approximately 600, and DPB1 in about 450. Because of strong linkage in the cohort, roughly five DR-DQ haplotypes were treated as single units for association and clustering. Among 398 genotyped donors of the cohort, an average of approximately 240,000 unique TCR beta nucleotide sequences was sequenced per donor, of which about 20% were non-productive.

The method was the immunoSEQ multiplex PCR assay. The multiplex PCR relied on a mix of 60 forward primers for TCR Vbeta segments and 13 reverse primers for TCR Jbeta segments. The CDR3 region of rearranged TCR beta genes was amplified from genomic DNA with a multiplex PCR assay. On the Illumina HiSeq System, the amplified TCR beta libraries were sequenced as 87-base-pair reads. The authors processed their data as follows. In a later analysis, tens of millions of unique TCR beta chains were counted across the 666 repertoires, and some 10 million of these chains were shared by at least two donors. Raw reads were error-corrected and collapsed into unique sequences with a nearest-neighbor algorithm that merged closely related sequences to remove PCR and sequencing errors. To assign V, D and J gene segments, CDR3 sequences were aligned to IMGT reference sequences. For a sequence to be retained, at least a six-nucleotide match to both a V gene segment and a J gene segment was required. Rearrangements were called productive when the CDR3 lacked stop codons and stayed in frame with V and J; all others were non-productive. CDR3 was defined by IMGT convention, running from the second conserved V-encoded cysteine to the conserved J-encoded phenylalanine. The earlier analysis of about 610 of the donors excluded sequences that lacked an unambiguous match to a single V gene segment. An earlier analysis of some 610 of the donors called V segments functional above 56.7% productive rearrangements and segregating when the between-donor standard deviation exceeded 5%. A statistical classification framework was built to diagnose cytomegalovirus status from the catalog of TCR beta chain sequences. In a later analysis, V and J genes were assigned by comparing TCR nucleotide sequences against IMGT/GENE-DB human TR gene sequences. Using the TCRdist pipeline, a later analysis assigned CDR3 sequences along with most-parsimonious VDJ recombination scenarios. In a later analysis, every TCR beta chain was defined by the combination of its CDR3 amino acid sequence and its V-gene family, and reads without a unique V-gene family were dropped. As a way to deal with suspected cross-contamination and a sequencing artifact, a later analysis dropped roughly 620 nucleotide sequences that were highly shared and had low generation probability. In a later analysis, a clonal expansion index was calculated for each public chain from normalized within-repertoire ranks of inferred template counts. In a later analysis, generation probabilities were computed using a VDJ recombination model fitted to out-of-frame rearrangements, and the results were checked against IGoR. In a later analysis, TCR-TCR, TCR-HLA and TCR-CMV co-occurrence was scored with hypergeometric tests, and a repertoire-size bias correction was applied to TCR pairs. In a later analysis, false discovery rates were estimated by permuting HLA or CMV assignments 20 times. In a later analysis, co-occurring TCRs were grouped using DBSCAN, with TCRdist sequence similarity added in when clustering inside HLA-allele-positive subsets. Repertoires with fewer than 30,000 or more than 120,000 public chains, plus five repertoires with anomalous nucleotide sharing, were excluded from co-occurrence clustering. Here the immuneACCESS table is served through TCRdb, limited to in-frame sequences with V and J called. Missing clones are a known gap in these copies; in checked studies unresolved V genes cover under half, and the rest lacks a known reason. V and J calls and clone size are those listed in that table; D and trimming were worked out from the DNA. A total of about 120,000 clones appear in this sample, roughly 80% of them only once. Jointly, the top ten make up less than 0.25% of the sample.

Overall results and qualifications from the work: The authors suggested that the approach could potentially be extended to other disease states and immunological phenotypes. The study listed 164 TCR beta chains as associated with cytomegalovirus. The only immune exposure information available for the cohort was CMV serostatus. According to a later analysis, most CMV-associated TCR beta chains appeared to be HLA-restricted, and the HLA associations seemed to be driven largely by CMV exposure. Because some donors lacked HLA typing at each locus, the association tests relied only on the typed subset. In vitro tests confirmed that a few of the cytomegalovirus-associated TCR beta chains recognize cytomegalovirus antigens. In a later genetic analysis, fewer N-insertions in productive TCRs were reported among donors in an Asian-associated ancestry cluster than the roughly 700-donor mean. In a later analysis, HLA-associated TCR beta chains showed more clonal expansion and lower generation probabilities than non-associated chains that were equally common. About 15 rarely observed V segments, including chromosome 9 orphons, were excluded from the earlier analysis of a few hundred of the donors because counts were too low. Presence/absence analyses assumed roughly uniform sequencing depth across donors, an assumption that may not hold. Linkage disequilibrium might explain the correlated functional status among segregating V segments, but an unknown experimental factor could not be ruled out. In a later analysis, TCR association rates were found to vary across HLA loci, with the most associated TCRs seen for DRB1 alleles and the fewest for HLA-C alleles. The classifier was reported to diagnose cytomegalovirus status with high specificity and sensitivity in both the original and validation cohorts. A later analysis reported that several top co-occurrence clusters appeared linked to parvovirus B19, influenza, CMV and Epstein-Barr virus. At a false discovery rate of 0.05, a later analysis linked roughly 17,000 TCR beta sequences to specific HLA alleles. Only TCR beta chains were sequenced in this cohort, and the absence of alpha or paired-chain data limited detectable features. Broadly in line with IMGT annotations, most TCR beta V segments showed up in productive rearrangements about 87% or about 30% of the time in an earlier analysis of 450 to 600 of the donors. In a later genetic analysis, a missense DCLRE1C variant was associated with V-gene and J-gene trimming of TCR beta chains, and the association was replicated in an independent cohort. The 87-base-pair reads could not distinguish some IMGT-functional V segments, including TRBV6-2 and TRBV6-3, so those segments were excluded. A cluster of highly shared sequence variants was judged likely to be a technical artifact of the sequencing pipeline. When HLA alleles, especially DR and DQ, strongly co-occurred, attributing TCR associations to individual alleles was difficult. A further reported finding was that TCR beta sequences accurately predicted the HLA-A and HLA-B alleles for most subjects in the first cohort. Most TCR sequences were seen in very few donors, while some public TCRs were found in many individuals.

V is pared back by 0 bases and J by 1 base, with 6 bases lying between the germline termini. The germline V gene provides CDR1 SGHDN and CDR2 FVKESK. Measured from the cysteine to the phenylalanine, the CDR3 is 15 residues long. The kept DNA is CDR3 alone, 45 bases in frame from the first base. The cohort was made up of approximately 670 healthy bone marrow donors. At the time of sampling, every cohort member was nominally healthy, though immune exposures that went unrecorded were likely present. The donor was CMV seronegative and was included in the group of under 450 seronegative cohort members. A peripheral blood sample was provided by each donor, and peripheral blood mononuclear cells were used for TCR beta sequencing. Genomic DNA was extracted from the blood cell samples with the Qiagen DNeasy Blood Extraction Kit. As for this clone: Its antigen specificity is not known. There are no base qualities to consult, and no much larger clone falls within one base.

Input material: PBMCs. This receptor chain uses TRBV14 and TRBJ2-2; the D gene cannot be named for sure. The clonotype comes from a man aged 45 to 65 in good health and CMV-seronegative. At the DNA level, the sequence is TGTGCCAGCAGCCAAGAACTCTGGAACACCGGGGAGCTGTTTTTT. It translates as CASSQELWNTGELFF.